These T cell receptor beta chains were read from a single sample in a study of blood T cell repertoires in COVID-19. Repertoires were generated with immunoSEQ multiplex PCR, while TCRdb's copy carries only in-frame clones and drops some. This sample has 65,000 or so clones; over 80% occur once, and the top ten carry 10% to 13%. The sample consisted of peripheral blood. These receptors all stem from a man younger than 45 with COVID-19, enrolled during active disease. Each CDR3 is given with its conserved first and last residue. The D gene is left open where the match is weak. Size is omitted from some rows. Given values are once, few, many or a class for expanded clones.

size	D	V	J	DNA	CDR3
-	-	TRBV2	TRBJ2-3	TGTGCCAGCAGTGAAGGCGCTAGCGCCACAGATACGCAGTATTTT	CASSEGASATDTQYF
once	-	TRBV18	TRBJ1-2	TGTGCCAGCTCATTTACGGGCTATGGCTACACCTTC	CASSFTGYGYTF
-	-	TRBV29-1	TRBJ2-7	TGCAGCGTTTTACAGGGGGGGATTGGCTACGAGCAGTACTTC	CSVLQGGIGYEQYF
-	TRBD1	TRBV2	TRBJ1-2	TGTGCCAGCAGTAGACGACAGGGGCCCTATGGCTACACCTTC	CASSRRQGPYGYTF
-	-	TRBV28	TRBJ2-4	TGTGCCAGCAGTAATGAGGGACTCGGGGACATTCAGTACTTC	CASSNEGLGDIQYF
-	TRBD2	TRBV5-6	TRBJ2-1	TGTGCCAGCACCGCAGGTCGGCTAGCGGATTACAATGAGCAGTTCTTC	CASTAGRLADYNEQFF
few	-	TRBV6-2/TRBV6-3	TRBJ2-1	TGTGCCAGCAGTGACAGCGGGTTCTCCTACAATGAGCAGTTCTTC	CASSDSGFSYNEQFF
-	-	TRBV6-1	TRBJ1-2	TGTGCCAGCAGTGATGACAGGAGCTATGGCTACACCTTC	CASSDDRSYGYTF
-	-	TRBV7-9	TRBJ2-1	TGTGCCAGCATCTCCCCCACAGGACAGCACCAGAGGGATGAGCAGTTCTTC	CASISPTGQHQRDEQFF
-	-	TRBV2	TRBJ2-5	TGTGCCAGCTCATTGGAGACCCAGTACTTC	CASSLETQYF
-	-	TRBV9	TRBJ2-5	TGTGCCAGCAGCGTAGCGGGCCGGACTTACAAACGAGAGACCCAGTACTTC	CASSVAGRTYKRETQYF